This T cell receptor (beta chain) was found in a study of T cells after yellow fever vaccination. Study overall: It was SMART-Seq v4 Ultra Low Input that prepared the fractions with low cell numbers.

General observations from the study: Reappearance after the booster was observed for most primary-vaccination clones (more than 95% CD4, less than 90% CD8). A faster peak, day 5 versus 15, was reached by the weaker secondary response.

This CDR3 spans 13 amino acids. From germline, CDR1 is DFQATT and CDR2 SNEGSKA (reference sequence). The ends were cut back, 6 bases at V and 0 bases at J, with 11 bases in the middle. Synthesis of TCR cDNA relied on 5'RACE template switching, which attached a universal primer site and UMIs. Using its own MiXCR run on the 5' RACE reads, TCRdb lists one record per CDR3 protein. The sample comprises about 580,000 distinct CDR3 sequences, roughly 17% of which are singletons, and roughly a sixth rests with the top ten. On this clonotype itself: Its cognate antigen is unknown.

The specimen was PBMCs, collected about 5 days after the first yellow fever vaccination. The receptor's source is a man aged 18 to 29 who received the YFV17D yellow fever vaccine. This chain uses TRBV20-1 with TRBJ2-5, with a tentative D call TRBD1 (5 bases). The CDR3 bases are TGCAGTGCAGAACTCAGGGACCAAGAGACCCAGTACTTC. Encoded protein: CSAELRDQETQYF.